This TCR beta chain originates from a study of tumor-infiltrating lymphocytes in primary liver carcinoma. Study-level background: Subjects consisted of male and female patients aged 30 to 69 years. Between about 4 and 10 cm across, the tumors were all of stage T1-T3 N0M0.

Reverse transcription of approximately 520 ng total RNA with a constant-region primer produced TCR beta cDNA. Three nested multiplex PCR rounds of slightly modified ARM-PCR generated TCR beta libraries. Running 10 cycles apiece, the first two PCR rounds relied on TRBV1-TRBV30 forward primers together with a C-beta reverse primer. TCRdb independently ran MiXCR on the multiplex PCR reads; one entry per CDR3 protein. The table records approximately 190,000 distinct CDR3 sequences, 70% to 90% of them present only once. Unsorted bulk tissue, roughly 20-33 mg of it, served as the source for co-extraction of RNA and DNA. The table lists this clonotype with a few counts. Looked up from germline, CDR1 is SQVTM and CDR2 is ANQGSEA. Deletions cut 7 bases from V and 9 bases from J, with 24 bases between. CDR3 length equals 14 residues.

The clonotype originates from a man aged 35 to 55 with primary liver carcinoma and hepatitis B virus infection. Sequencing input: tumor tissue from primary liver carcinoma. The chain recombines TRBV29-1 with TRBJ1-2; maybe TRBD1 (5 bases). The CDR3 here is CSAKEDTGSYRYTF. For the CDR3, the DNA is TGCAGCGCCAAGGAGGATACAGGATCTTATCGCTACACCTTC.